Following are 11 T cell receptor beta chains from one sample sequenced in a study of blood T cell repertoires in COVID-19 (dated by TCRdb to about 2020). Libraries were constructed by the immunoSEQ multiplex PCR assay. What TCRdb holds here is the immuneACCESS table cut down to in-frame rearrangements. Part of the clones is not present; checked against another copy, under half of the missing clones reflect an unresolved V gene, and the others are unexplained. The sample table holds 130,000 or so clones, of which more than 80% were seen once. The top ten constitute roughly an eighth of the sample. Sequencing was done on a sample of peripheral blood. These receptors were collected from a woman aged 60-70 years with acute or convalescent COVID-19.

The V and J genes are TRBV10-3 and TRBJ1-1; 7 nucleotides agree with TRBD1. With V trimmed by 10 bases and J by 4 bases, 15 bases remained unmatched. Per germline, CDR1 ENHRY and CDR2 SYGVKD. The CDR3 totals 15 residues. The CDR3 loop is CATSREQGSGTEAFF. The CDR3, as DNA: TGTGCCACTTCTCGTGAACAGGGGAGTGGCACTGAAGCTTTCTTT.

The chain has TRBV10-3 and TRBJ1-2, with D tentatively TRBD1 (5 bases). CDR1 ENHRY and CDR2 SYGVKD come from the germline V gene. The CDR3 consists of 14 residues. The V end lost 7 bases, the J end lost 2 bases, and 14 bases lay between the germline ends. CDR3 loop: CAITQGTANYGYTF. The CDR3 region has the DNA TGTGCCATCACCCAGGGTACGGCGAACTATGGCTACACCTTC.

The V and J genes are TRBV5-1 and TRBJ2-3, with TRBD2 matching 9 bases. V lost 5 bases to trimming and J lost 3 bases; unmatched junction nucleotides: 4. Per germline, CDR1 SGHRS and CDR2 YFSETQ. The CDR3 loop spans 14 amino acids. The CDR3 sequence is CASRVAGATDTQYF. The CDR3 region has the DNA TGCGCCAGCAGGGTAGCGGGAGCAACAGATACGCAGTATTTT.

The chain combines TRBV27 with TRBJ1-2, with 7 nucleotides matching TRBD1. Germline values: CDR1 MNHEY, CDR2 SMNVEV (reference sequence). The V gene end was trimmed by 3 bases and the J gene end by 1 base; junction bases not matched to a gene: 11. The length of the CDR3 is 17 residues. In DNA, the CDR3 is TGTGCCAGCAGTTTGGCCGGGACAGCTGCCGGTAACTATGGCTACACCTTC. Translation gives CASSLAGTAAGNYGYTF.

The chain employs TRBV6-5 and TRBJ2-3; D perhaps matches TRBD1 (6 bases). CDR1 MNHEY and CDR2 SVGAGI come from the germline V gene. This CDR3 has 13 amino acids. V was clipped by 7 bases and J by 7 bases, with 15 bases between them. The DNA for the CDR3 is TGTGCCAGCACCCCCACAGGGCGGAATACGCAGTATTTT. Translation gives CASTPTGRNTQYF.

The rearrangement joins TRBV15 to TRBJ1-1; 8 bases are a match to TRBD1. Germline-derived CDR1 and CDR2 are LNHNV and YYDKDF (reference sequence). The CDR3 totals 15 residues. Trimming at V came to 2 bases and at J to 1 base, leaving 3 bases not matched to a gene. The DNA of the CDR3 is TGTGCCACCAGCAGACCGACAGGGGAGAACACTGAAGCTTTCTTT. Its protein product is CATSRPTGENTEAFF.

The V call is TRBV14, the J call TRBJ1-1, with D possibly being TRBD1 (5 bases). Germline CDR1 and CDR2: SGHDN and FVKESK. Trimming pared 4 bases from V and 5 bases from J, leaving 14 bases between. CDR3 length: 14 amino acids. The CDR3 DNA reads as TGTGCCAGCAGCCGAATGGGGGGAAGGACTGAAGCTTTCTTT. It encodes CASSRMGGRTEAFF.

The CDR3 region is CSARYPGTQYF. CDR3 sequence (DNA): TGCAGTGCTAGATACCCCGGTACGCAGTATTTT. The rearrangement joins TRBV20-1 to TRBJ2-3; D is unclear. Germline CDR1 DFQATT, CDR2 SNEGSKA (reference sequence). V lost 2 bases to trimming and J lost 8 bases, with 8 bases between them. This CDR3 is 11 amino acids long.

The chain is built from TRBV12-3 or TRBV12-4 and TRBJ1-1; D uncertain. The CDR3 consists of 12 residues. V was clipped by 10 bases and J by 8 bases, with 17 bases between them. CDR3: CATKDAGREAFF. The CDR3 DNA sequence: TGTGCCACCAAAGATGCGGGCCGGGAAGCTTTCTTT.

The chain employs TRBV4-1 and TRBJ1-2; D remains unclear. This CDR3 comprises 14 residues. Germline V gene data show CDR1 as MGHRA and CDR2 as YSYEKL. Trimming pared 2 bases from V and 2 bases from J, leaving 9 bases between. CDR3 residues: CASSQTERNYGYTF. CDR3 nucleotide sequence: TGCGCCAGCAGCCAAACTGAACGGAACTATGGCTACACCTTC.

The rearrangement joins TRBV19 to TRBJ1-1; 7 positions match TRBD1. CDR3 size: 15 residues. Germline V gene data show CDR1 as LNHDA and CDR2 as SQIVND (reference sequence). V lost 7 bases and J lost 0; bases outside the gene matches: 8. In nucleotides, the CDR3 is TGTGCCAGTACCCCCAGGGGGGAAATGAACACTGAAGCTTTCTTT. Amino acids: CASTPRGEMNTEAFF. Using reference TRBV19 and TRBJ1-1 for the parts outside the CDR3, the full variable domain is DGGITQSPKYLFRKEGQNVTLSCEQNLNHDAMYWYRQDPGQGLRLIYYSQIVNDFQKGDIAEGYSVSREKKESFPLTVTSAQKNPTAFYLCASTPRGEMNTEAFFGQGTRLTVV.